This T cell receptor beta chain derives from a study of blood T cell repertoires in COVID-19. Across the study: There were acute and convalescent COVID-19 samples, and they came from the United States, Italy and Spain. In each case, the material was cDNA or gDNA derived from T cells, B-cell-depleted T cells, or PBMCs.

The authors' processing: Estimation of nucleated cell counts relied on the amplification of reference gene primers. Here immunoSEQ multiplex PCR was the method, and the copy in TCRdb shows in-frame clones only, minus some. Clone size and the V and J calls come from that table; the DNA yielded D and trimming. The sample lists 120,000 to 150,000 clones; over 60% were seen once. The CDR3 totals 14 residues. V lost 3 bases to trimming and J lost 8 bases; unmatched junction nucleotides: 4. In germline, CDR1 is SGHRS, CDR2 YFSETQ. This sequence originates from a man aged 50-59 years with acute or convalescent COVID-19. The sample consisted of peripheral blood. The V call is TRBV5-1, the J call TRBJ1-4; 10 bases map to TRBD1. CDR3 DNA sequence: TGCGCCAGCAGCTCCGGACAGGGGGAGGAAAAACTGTTTTTT. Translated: CASSSGQGEEKLFF.